Reported below is one T cell receptor beta chain. MiXCR was run by TCRdb on the 5' RACE reads, yielding one entry per CDR3 protein. Of about 190,000 distinct CDR3 sequences listed, approximately 20% were seen once; the top ten hold roughly 2.3%. The data are from a study of T-cell memory formation after mild COVID-19. CDR1 MNHEY and CDR2 SMNVEV come from the germline V gene (reference sequence). The CDR3 is 18 residues long. V was clipped by 2 bases and J by 2 bases, with 21 bases between them. Specimen: PBMCs or a T cell subset sorted from them (not recorded which). The TCR sequence derives from an adult woman who had mild COVID-19 (a few samples of this study predate the infection). Cell type and time point are not known. This chain links TRBV27 with TRBJ1-1; D might be TRBD1 (6 bases). In DNA form, the CDR3 reads TGTGCCAGCAGTTTAACTGGTGTAGGGCAGGGGAGTAACACTGAAGCTTTCTTT. This sequence encodes CASSLTGVGQGSNTEAFF.